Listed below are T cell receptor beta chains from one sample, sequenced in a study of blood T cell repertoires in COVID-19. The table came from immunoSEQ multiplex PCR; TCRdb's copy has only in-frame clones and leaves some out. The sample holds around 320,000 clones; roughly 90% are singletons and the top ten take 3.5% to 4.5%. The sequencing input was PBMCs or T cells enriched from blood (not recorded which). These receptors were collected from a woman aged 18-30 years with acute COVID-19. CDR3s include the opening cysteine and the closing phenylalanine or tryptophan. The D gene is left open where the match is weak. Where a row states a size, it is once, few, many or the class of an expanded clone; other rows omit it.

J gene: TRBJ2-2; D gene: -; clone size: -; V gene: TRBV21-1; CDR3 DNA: TGTGCCAGCAGCAAAGCAAGTTTTACAGGGAACACCGGGGAGCTGTTTTTT; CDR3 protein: CASSKASFTGNTGELFF
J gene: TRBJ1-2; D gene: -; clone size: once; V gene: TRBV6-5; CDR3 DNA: TGTGCCAGCAGTTACTCTGCCGGGGAAGGAGGCTACACCTTC; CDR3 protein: CASSYSAGEGGYTF
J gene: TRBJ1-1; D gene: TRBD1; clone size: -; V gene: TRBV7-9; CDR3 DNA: TGTGCCAGCAGTCCCGGACAGGGGGGCACTGAAGCTTTCTTT; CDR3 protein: CASSPGQGGTEAFF
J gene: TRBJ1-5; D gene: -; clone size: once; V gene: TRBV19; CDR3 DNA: TGTGCCAGTTCTAGTCAGACTTATCAGCCCCAGCATTTT; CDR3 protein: CASSSQTYQPQHF
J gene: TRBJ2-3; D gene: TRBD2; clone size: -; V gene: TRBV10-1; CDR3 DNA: TGCGCCAGGGGGGGGTGCCCCCCTCGCACAGATACGCAGTATTTT; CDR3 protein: CARGGCPPRTDTQYF
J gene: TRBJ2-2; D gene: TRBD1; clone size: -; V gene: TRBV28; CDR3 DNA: TGTGCCAGCGGCCACAGGGGCGCGACGAACACCGGGGAGCTGTTTTTT; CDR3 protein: CASGHRGATNTGELFF
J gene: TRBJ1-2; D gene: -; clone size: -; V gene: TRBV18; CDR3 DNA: TGTGCCAGCTCACGAGCCCTCGACAGGTCGAACGGCTACACCTTC; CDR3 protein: CASSRALDRSNGYTF
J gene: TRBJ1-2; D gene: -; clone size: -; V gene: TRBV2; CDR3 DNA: TGTGCCAGCAGTGAAGGGGCAGGTTATTATGGCTACACCTTC; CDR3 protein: CASSEGAGYYGYTF
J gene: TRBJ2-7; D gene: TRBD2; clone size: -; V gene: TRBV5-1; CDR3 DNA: TGCGCCAGCAATTTAGTTACCGGGACTAGCTCCTACGAGCAGTACTTC; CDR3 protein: CASNLVTGTSSYEQYF
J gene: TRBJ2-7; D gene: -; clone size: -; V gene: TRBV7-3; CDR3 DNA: TGTGCCAGCAGCGCCTCCGGGAGCTCCTACGAGCAGTACTTC; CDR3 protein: CASSASGSSYEQYF
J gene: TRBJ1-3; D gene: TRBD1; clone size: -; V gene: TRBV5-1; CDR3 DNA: TGCGCCAGCAGCTGGACAGCTCCGGGACAGGGAGGAAACACCATATATTTT; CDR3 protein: CASSWTAPGQGGNTIYF
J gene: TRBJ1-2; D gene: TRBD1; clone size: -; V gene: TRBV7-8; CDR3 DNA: TGTGCCAGCAGCCCCGGACAGGTGGGCCCCGGCTACACCTTC; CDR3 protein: CASSPGQVGPGYTF
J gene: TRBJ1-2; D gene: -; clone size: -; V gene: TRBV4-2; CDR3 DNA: TGTGCCAGCAGCCGCGAGGGGGCTAACTATGGCTACACCTTC; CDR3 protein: CASSREGANYGYTF
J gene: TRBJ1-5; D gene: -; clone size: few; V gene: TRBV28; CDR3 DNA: TGTGCCAGCAGTTTGAGTCAGCCCCAGCATTTT; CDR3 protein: CASSLSQPQHF
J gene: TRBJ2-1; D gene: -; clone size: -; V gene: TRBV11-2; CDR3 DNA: TGTGCCAGCAGCTTTATGGACAATTACAATGAGCAGTTCTTC; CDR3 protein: CASSFMDNYNEQFF
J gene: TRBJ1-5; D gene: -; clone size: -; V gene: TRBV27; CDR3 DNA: TGTGCCAGCAGTCCGGGGACAAAGAATAGCAATCAGCCCCAGCATTTT; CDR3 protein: CASSPGTKNSNQPQHF
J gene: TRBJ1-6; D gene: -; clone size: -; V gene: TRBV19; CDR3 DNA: TGTGCCAGTAGTGACTTCTATAATTCACCCCTCCACTTT; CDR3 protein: CASSDFYNSPLHF
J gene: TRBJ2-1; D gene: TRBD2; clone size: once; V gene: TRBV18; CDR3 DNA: TGTGCCAGCTCACCCCAGCGGGAGGCCTACAATGAGCAGTTCTTC; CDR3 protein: CASSPQREAYNEQFF
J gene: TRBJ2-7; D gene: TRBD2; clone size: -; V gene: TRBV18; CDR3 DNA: TGTGCCAGCTCACCGATCCTAGCGGAGGCGGGGGAGCAGTACTTC; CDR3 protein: CASSPILAEAGEQYF
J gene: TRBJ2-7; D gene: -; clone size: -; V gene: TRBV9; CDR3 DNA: TGTGCCAGCAGCGTAGAGAATGGTCAGTCCTACGAGCAGTACTTC; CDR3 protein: CASSVENGQSYEQYF
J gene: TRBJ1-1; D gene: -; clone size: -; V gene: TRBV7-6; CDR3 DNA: TGTGCCAGCAGCTCAACAAGAGGAGACACTGAAGCTTTCTTT; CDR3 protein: CASSSTRGDTEAFF
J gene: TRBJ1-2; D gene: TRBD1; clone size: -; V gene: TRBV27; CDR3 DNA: TGTGCCAGCAGTTCCGGGACAGATCCCTATGGCTACACCTTC; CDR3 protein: CASSSGTDPYGYTF
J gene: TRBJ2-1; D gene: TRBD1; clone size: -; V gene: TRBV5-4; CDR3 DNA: TGTGCCAGCAGCCCCGGGACAGGGGCCTACAATGAGCAGTTCTTC; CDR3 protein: CASSPGTGAYNEQFF
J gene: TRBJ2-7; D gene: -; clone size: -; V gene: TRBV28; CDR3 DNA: TGTGCCAGCAGTTTATTGCCTACCTACGAGCAGTACTTC; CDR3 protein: CASSLLPTYEQYF
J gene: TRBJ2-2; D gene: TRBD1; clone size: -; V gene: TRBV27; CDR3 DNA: TGTGCCAGCAGTTTAGGACAGGTCACCGGGGAGCTGTTTTTT; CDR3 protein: CASSLGQVTGELFF
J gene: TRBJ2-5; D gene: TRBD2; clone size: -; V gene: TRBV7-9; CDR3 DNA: TGTGCCAGCAGCTTAGCCAGCGGGGGCCAAGAGACCCAGTACTTC; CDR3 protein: CASSLASGGQETQYF
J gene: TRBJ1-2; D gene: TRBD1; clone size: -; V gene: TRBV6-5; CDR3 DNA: TGTGCCAGCTCCCAGGGGGGCGCTTGGGGCTACACCTTC; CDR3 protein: CASSQGGAWGYTF
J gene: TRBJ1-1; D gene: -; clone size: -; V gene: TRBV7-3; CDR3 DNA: TGTGCCAGCAGCACACACCAGAACACTGAAGCTTTCTTT; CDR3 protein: CASSTHQNTEAFF
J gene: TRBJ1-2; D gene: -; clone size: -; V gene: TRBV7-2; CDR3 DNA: TGTGCCAGCAGCTTATCCCAGGGTAACTATGGCTACACCTTC; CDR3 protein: CASSLSQGNYGYTF
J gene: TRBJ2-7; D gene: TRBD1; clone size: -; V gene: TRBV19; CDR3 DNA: TGTGCCAGTAGTAGCCGGGACAGCACCTACGAGCAGTACTTC; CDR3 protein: CASSSRDSTYEQYF
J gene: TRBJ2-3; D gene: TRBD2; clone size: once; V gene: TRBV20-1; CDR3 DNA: TGCAGTGCTAGTGCCCCGGCGGCTAGCGGCTTCACAGATACGCAGTATTTT; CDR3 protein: CSASAPAASGFTDTQYF
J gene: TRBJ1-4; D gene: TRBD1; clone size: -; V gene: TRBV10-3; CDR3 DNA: TGTGCCTCCGGGACAGCGGATGAAAAACTGTTTTTT; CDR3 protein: CASGTADEKLFF
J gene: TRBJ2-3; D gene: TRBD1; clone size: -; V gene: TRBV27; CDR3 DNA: TGTGCCAGCAGTTTTCAGGGGGTGGCAGATACGCAGTATTTT; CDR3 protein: CASSFQGVADTQYF
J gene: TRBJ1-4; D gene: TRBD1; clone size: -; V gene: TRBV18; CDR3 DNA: TGTGCCAGCAGCCCTGGACAGGGAGGCGAAAAACTGTTTTTT; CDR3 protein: CASSPGQGGEKLFF
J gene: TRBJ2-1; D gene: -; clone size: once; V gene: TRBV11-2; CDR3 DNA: TGTGCCAGCAGCCCCAGGGATGAGCAGTTCTTC; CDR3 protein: CASSPRDEQFF
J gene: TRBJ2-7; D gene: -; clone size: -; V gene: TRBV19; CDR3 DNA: TGTGCCAGTTCCAGGCCGGCGCCCACCTACGAGCAGTACTTC; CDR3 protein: CASSRPAPTYEQYF
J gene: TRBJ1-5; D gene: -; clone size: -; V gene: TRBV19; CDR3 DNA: TGTGCCAGTAAAGGTTTACAGGGTCAGCCCCAGCATTTT; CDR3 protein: CASKGLQGQPQHF
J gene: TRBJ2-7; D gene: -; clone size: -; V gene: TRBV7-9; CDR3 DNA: TGTGCCAGCAGCGACCGGGACACCCCCTACGAGCAGTACTTC; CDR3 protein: CASSDRDTPYEQYF
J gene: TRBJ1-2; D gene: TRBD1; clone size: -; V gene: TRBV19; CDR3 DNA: TGTGCCAGTAATCCGACAGGGTGGAACTATGGCTACACCTTC; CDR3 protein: CASNPTGWNYGYTF
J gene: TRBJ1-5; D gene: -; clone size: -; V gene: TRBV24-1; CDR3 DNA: TGTGCCACCAGTGATTTGCCTGATCAGCCCCAGCATTTT; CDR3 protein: CATSDLPDQPQHF
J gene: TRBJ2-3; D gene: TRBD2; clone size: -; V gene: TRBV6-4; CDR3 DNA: TGTGCCAGCAGTGACGAGCGGGGAGGAACAGATACGCAGTATTTT; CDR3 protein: CASSDERGGTDTQYF
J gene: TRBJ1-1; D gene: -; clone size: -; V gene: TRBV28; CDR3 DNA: TGTGCCAGCAGCCGGACTGAAGCTTTCTTT; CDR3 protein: CASSRTEAFF
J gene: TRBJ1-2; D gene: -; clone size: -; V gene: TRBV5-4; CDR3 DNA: TGTGCCAGCAGCCCAGGGAGGGATGGCTACACCTTC; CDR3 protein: CASSPGRDGYTF
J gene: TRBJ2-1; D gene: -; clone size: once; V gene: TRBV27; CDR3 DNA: TGTGCCAGCAGTTCAACTCCTCGCACTGAGCAGTTCTTC; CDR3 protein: CASSSTPRTEQFF
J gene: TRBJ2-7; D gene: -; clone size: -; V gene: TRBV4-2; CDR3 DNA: TGTGCCAGCAGCCCGACAGCTACCTACGAGCAGTACTTC; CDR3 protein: CASSPTATYEQYF